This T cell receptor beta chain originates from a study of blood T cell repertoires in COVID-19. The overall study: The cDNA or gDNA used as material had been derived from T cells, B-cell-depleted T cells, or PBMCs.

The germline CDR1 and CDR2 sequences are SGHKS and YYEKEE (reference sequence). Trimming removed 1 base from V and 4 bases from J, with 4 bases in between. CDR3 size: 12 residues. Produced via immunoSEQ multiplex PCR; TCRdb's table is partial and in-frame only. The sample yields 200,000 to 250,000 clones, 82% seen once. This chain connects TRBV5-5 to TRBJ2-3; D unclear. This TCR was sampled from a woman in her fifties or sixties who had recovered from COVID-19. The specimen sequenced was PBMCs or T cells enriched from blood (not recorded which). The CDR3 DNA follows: TGTGCCAGCAGCTTGTCGGCAGATACGCAGTATTTT. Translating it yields CASSLSADTQYF.